This TCR beta chain was retrieved from a study of cytomegalovirus exposure and HLA in healthy donors. The CDR3 contains 16 residues. In germline, CDR1 is MDHEN, CDR2 SYDVKM. Between the trimmed V and J ends, which lost 5 bases and 7 bases, there was a span of 24 bases. Assay used: immunoSEQ multiplex PCR; TCRdb lists only in-frame clones, some missing. This table holds 200,000 or so clones, almost 90% found once. Points from the study as a whole: Many donors shared some public TCRs, even though most TCR sequences were rare.

As regards this clone: Antigen specificity is unknown.

V usage is TRBV28 and J usage is TRBJ2-7; D may be TRBD1 (6 bases). Material: PBMCs. This sequence was found in a woman aged 18-29 years in good health and CMV-seronegative. The CDR3: CASSRELGGSNGEQYF. The DNA for the CDR3 is TGTGCCAGCAGTAGGGAACTTGGGGGCTCCAACGGGGAGCAGTACTTC.